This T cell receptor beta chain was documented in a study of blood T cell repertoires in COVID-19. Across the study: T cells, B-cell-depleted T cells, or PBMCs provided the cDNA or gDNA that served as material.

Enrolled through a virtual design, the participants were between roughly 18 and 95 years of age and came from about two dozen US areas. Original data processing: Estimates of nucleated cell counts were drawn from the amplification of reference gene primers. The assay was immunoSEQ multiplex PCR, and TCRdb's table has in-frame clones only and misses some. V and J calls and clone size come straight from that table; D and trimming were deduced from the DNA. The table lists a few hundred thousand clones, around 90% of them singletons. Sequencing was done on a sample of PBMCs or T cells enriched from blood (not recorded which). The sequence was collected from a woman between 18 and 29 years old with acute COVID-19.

CDR3 nucleotide sequence: TGTGCCAGTAGTAAGAGGGACAGGGAGGAAAGCAATCAGCCCCAGCATTTT. Translating gives CASSKRDREESNQPQHF. This chain links TRBV19 with TRBJ1-5, with TRBD1 matching 9 bases. V lost 4 bases and J lost 1; bases outside the gene matches: 8. Germline V gives CDR1 LNHDA, CDR2 SQIVND (reference sequence). The CDR3 sequence is 17 residues long.